Below, 13 T cell receptor beta chains from the same sample are listed, as sequenced in a study of cytomegalovirus exposure and HLA in healthy donors. PCR amplification relied on 60 Vbeta primers (plus 13 Jbeta primers). The method was immunoSEQ multiplex PCR; TCRdb's version includes in-frame clones alone and lacks a portion of them. The sample yields fewer than 200,000 clones, about 90% seen once. The sequenced sample was PBMCs. The source of these receptors is a girl younger than two in good health and CMV-seronegative.

This sequence joins TRBV27 and TRBJ1-5; D is uncertain. The germline V and J ends were trimmed by 2 bases and 1 base, with 9 bases remaining between them. Germline V gene lookup returns CDR1 MNHEY and CDR2 SMNVEV (reference sequence). The CDR3 loop spans 15 amino acids. The DNA for the CDR3 is TGTGCCAGCAGTTTAACGGGTTGGAGCAATCAGCCCCAGCATTTT. This encodes CASSLTGWSNQPQHF.

This clone was seen just once. This chain connects TRBV6-5 to TRBJ2-1; tentative D call: TRBD1 (5 bases). V dropped 0 bases and J dropped 6 bases, with 12 bases sitting between them. CDR1 is MNHEY and CDR2 is SVGAGI in the germline V gene. The CDR3 totals 15 residues. CDR3 loop: CASSYSNVGLNEQFF. CDR3 DNA: TGTGCCAGCAGTTACTCGAATGTGGGGCTCAATGAGCAGTTCTTC.

The V call is TRBV7-2, the J call TRBJ1-2, with D possibly being TRBD1 (6 bases). Per the germline V gene, CDR1 is SGHTA and CDR2 is FQGNSA. This CDR3 is 16 amino acids long. The V gene lost 5 bases and the J gene lost 0 bases, with 16 bases spanning the gap. CDR3 region: CASSVERDISNYGYTF. CDR3 nucleotides: TGTGCCAGCAGCGTTGAGAGGGACATTTCTAACTATGGCTACACCTTC.

The J gene is TRBJ1-4, the V gene TRBV28; 7 positions match TRBD1. This CDR3 spans 13 amino acids. With V trimmed by 5 bases and J by 8 bases, 5 bases remained unmatched. Germline CDR1 reads MDHEN; CDR2 reads SYDVKM. In nucleotides, the CDR3 is TGTGCCAGCAGTGACAGGGAGCCGGAAAAACTGTTTTTT. This sequence encodes CASSDREPEKLFF.

The chain carries TRBV4-1 and TRBJ2-3, with unresolved D. The CDR3 has 14 amino acids. CDR1 MGHRA and CDR2 YSYEKL come from the germline V gene. Trimming cost V 1 base and J 0 bases, with 5 bases left between them. The CDR3 is CASSQVTSTDTQYF. In DNA, the CDR3 is TGCGCCAGCAGCCAAGTCACTAGCACAGATACGCAGTATTTT.

This clone was recorded once. V usage is TRBV7-9 and J usage is TRBJ1-1; tentatively, D is TRBD1 (6 bases). Germline V gene lookup returns CDR1 SEHNR and CDR2 FQNEAQ (reference sequence). Trimming took 1 base from V and 0 from J, leaving 9 bases between them. The CDR3 contains 15 residues. The CDR3 region is CASSLGQGMNTEAFF. The CDR3 coding sequence is TGTGCCAGCAGCTTAGGGCAGGGGATGAACACTGAAGCTTTCTTT. Filled out from reference TRBV7-9 and TRBJ1-1, the complete variable domain reads DTGVSQNPRHKITKRGQNVTFRCDPISEHNRLYWYRQTLGQGPEFLTYFQNEAQLEKSRLLSDRFSAERPKGSFSTLEIQRTEQGDSAMYLCASSLGQGMNTEAFFGQGTRLTVV.

The chain combines TRBV21-1 with TRBJ1-5; the D call TRBD1 from the table was never checked on the DNA. TRBV21-1 is marked as a pseudogene. The CDR3 contains 15 residues. CDR3 DNA sequence: TGTGCCAGCAGCAACCCCCGACAGAGAGATCAGCCCCAGCATTTT. Translation gives CASSNPRQRDQPQHF.

This clone was seen once. At one of its ends the junction is not consistent with the germline gene, which may arise from a read error. This chain joins TRBV6-8 and TRBJ2-7, with 8 bases fitting TRBD2. The length of the CDR3 is 11 residues. Per the germline V gene, CDR1 is MNHGY and CDR2 is SAAAGT. The DNA of the CDR3 is TGTGCCAGCAGTTACGCGGGACTAGTCGACTTC. Protein: CASSYAGLVDF.

The rearrangement uses TRBV2 and TRBJ1-1; D is unclear. V lost 4 bases to trimming and J lost 2 bases, with 8 bases between them. Germline-derived CDR1 and CDR2 are SNHLY and FYNNEI. The CDR3 has 13 residues. CDR3 DNA: TGTGCCAGCAGTGGCCAGGCCAACACTGAAGCTTTCTTT. Encoded protein: CASSGQANTEAFF.

The V call is TRBV7-9, the J call TRBJ2-7; TRBD1 aligns across 7 bases. This CDR3 has 16 residues. V was clipped by 1 base and J by 0 bases; unmatched bases: 6. In germline, CDR1 is SEHNR, CDR2 FQNEAQ (reference sequence). The CDR3 nucleotides are TGTGCCAGCAGCTTAGTGACAGGGTACAGCTCCTACGAGCAGTACTTC. Translating gives CASSLVTGYSSYEQYF.

The V and J genes are TRBV7-8 and TRBJ2-7; 11 nucleotides agree with TRBD2. Germline loops: CDR1 SGHVS, CDR2 FQNEAQ. V shed 2 bases, J shed 5 bases, and the junction held 11 bases outside the gene matches. The length of the CDR3 is 17 residues. The CDR3 here is CASSLRPPGLAGNEQYF. The CDR3 DNA reads as TGTGCCAGCAGCTTAAGGCCCCCCGGACTAGCGGGCAACGAGCAGTACTTC.

The rearrangement uses TRBV7-2 and TRBJ2-3; weak D call: TRBD2 (6 bases). Per germline, CDR1 SGHTA and CDR2 FQGNSA. This CDR3 comprises 15 residues. The V end lost 2 bases, the J end lost 0 bases, and 9 bases lay between the germline ends. CDR3 region: CASSLSSGSTDTQYF. CDR3 in DNA: TGTGCCAGCAGCTTAAGTAGCGGAAGCACAGATACGCAGTATTTT.

In its sample, this clone was seen once. The chain uses TRBV13 and TRBJ2-1, with 15 bases that match TRBD2. The trim removed 5 bases at V and 7 bases at J, leaving 6 bases unmatched. CDR3 length equals 16 residues. Germline CDR1 PRHDT, CDR2 FYEKMQ (reference sequence). The CDR3 sequence is CASSNRTSGGANEQFF. The CDR3 nucleotides read TGTGCCAGCAGCAACCGGACTAGCGGGGGGGCAAATGAGCAGTTCTTC.